A single sample gave rise to the 2 T cell receptor beta chains below, sequenced in a study of blood T cell repertoires in COVID-19. Sequencing used immunoSEQ multiplex PCR; TCRdb keeps in-frame clones, though not all of them. This sample yields about 390,000 clones, of which roughly 89% are seen a single time; around 9.3% belongs to the top ten. Material for sequencing was PBMCs or T cells enriched from blood (not recorded which). The receptors were sampled from a woman in her forties or fifties who had recovered from COVID-19.

The V and J genes are TRBV2 and TRBJ2-4; 10 bases are a match to TRBD2. There are 18 residues in the CDR3. The germline CDR1 and CDR2 sequences are SNHLY and FYNNEI. V gave up 2 bases and J gave up 2 bases; unmatched junction bases: 9. CDR3 in amino acids: CASSESSHSGGSKNIQYF. The DNA for the CDR3 is TGTGCCAGCAGTGAATCTTCCCATAGCGGGGGGTCCAAAAACATTCAGTACTTC. The entire variable domain, with the rest obtained from reference TRBV2 and TRBJ2-4, is as follows: EPEVTQTPSHQVTQMGQEVILRCVPISNHLYFYWYRQILGQKVEFLVSFYNNEISEKSEIFDDQFSVERPDGSNFTLKIRSTKLEDSAMYFCASSESSHSGGSKNIQYFGAGTRLSVL.

The V call is TRBV23-1, the J call TRBJ1-1; the match to TRBD1 covers 7 bases. TRBV23-1 is assigned to the ORF class and has an uncertain function. The CDR3 runs 13 residues. The trim removed 7 bases at V and 4 bases at J, leaving 6 bases unmatched. For the CDR3, the DNA is TGCGCCAGCAAGATCGGGGACAGCACTGAAGCTTTCTTT. Protein product: CASKIGDSTEAFF.